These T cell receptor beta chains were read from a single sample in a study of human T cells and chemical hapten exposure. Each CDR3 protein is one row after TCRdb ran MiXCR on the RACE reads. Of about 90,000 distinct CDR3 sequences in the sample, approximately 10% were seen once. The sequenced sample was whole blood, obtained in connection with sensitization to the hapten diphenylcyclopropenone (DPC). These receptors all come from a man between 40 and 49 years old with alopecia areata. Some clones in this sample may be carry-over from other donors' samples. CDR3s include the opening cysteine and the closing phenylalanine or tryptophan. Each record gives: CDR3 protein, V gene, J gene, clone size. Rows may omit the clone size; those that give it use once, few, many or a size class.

CASSQVRSSEKLFF	TRBV14	TRBJ1-4	few
CSVEGTSGTDTQYF	TRBV29-1	TRBJ2-3	NA
CASSVGSYNEQFF	TRBV11-2	TRBJ2-1	NA
CSVETGVNTEAFF	TRBV29-1	TRBJ1-1	many
CASSFPPPDRPTNYGYTF	TRBV28	TRBJ1-2	NA
CASSPHRDNQPQHF	TRBV6-6	TRBJ1-5	few
CSARDGRISTEAFF	TRBV20-1	TRBJ1-1	NA
CASSPLPPDLQSEKLFF	TRBV18	TRBJ1-4	few
CASSQDLRESDTQYF	TRBV4-3	TRBJ2-3	NA
CASTDLGVRPRYNSPLHF	TRBV6-6	TRBJ1-6	few
CSAPPGSRGEYF	TRBV20-1	TRBJ2-7	NA
CASSRDTYEQYF	TRBV9	TRBJ2-7	few
CASSVGGSQETQYF	TRBV9	TRBJ2-5	few
CASSAAGEGGGTDTQYF	TRBV12-3/TRBV12-4	TRBJ2-3	NA
CASDPGTSYSYNSPLHF	TRBV6-6	TRBJ1-6	NA
CASSQDGDRAYTF	TRBV4-1	TRBJ1-2	NA
CASSLEGFGTEAFF	TRBV5-1	TRBJ1-1	many
CASSVSTGPHQPQHF	TRBV12-3/TRBV12-4	TRBJ1-5	few
CAISDPSGVTDTQYF	TRBV10-3	TRBJ2-3	NA
CSARDWRGQDSEKLFF	TRBV20-1	TRBJ1-4	NA
CASSEFSNQPQHF	TRBV6-1	TRBJ1-5	NA
CASSLAGRHGYTF	TRBV27	TRBJ1-2	many
CASSTFRDRVPGANVLTF	TRBV21-1	TRBJ2-6	NA
CASSSGRRETQYF	TRBV7-2	TRBJ2-5	few
CASSPNLGGARPYEQYF	TRBV7-9	TRBJ2-7	NA
CASNRVGNEQFF	TRBV6-2/TRBV6-3	TRBJ2-1	NA
CASGKRVGFEQYF	TRBV7-2	TRBJ2-7	many
CASSQGAGRGPTDTQYF	TRBV7-2	TRBJ2-3	NA
CASSHGRDQYF	TRBV6-2/TRBV6-3	TRBJ2-5	few
CSVEDLGTSSGANVLTF	TRBV29-1	TRBJ2-6	many
CASSLWQNTEAFF	TRBV12-3/TRBV12-4	TRBJ1-1	many
CASSTRTTWTANEQFF	TRBV6-5	TRBJ2-1	few
CASSTRSVQETQYF	TRBV12-3/TRBV12-4	TRBJ2-5	NA
CASSLGVSQEGHSYEQYF	TRBV27	TRBJ2-7	few
CATRTSGRTDTQYF	TRBV15	TRBJ2-3	few
CASSLQSNEKLFF	TRBV7-2	TRBJ1-4	NA
CSANDPGRNLETQYF	TRBV20-1	TRBJ2-5	NA
CASSFWQGAYEQYF	TRBV28	TRBJ2-7	many
CASSQGRELTYEQYF	TRBV3-1	TRBJ2-7	NA
CASSTGLAGETQYF	TRBV9	TRBJ2-5	many
CASSCVPGNADF	TRBV6-2/TRBV6-3	TRBJ2-7	NA
CASSYSWTGELFF	TRBV6-5	TRBJ2-2	few
CATSRDRGGGQPQHF	TRBV15	TRBJ1-5	many
CASGTSWNIQYF	TRBV28	TRBJ2-4	many
CASRRENSNQPQHF	TRBV19	TRBJ1-5	many
CASSHTGLADKNIQYF	TRBV7-9	TRBJ2-4	few
CASSVGGTSDTQYF	TRBV9	TRBJ2-3	few
CSAAGGRRGRLSTDTQYF	TRBV20-1	TRBJ2-3	NA
CTSSQEGLAGRNTGELFF	TRBV7-2	TRBJ2-2	NA
CASSSRTGQSGNTIYF	TRBV7-2	TRBJ1-3	few
CASSLKGLDTEAFF	TRBV5-1	TRBJ1-1	NA
CAWSVIRRRGEKLFF	TRBV30	TRBJ1-4	NA